A single sample gave rise to the 23 T cell receptor beta chains below, sequenced in a study of blood T cell repertoires in COVID-19 (dated by TCRdb to about 2020). The library came from the immunoSEQ multiplex PCR assay. TCRdb carries this immuneACCESS record with in-frame sequences only. Its versions omit some clonotypes, under half of them owing to an unresolved V gene in the studies checked, with the rest unexplained. This sample lists approximately 150,000 clones; over 80% were detected once. Roughly 5% of the sample lies in the top ten. Input material: PBMCs or T cells enriched from blood (not recorded which). All receptors come from a man between 65 and 79 years old who had been exposed to COVID-19.

This chain uses TRBV6-2 or TRBV6-3 with TRBJ2-7, with D perhaps matching TRBD2 (6 bases). V shed 2 bases and J shed 9 bases, with 17 bases lying between them. Germline-derived CDR1 and CDR2 are MNHEY and SVGEGT. The CDR3 is 14 residues long. CDR3 coding DNA: TGTGCCAGCAGTTACCGGGGGACGGTGGAGGGGCAGTACTTC. This translates into CASSYRGTVEGQYF.

CDR3 sequence: CASSGGQPHSGNTIYF. The CDR3 nucleotides are TGTGCCAGCAGCGGCGGACAGCCGCACTCTGGAAACACCATATATTTT. The chain employs TRBV7-9 and TRBJ1-3; D might be TRBD1 (6 bases). V was cut by 5 bases and J by 0 bases, with 14 bases left in between. The CDR3 runs 16 residues. The germline V gene has CDR1 SEHNR and CDR2 FQNEAQ (reference sequence).

The chain employs TRBV7-2 and TRBJ1-2; possibly TRBD1 for D (5 bases). This CDR3 has 14 amino acids. Trimming stripped 5 bases from V and 8 bases from J, with 18 bases between. Looked up from germline, CDR1 is SGHTA and CDR2 is FQGNSA. CDR3 bases: TGTGCCAGCAGCCCTAGACAGCGAGAAGAAGGCTACACCTTC. This translates into CASSPRQREEGYTF.

The chain links TRBV25-1 to TRBJ1-5, with D uncertain. The germline V gene encodes CDR1 MGHDK and CDR2 SYGVNS. Trimming stripped 8 bases from V and 11 bases from J, with 19 bases between. The CDR3 covers 13 residues. DNA of the CDR3: TGTGCCAGCCAGAAGGAGCCGTCATCAACCCAGCATTTT. Protein product: CASQKEPSSTQHF.

The rearrangement links TRBV7-2 to TRBJ2-6, with 11 bases identical to TRBD1. J gave up 2 bases and V 3 bases, and 3 bases lay outside the gene matches. Looked up from germline, CDR1 is SGHTA and CDR2 is FQGNSA. This CDR3 has 17 amino acids. In DNA form, the CDR3 reads TGTGCCAGCAGCTTGGGGACAGGGGGACCTGGGGCCAACGTCCTGACTTTC. Translating it yields CASSLGTGGPGANVLTF.

The chain recombines TRBV5-6 with TRBJ1-5; 12 positions agree with TRBD1. The V gene's germline CDR1 is SGHDT and CDR2 YYEEEE. J lost 7 bases, V lost 0 bases, and 8 bases had no gene match. CDR3 size: 17 residues. CDR3 loop: CASSLARGQGALQPQHF. In DNA, the CDR3 is TGTGCCAGCAGCTTGGCCCGGGGACAGGGGGCTTTGCAGCCCCAGCATTTT.

V usage is TRBV28 and J usage is TRBJ1-2; D is undetermined. Trimming took off 1 base at V and 6 bases at J, with 15 bases between the two ends. Germline V gene sequence: CDR1 MDHEN, CDR2 SYDVKM. This CDR3 has 15 residues. As DNA, the CDR3 is TGTGCCAGCAGTTTATTTAGGAGTGAGGGCCATGGCTACACCTTC. It specifies CASSLFRSEGHGYTF.

The rearrangement joins TRBV27 to TRBJ1-2, with TRBD1 matching over 12 bases. The germline V gene encodes CDR1 MNHEY and CDR2 SMNVEV (reference sequence). CDR3 size: 14 residues. V lost 6 bases to trimming and J lost 6 bases; unmatched junction nucleotides: 5. CDR3 amino acids: CASSRDRGLDGYTF. DNA for the CDR3: TGTGCCAGCAGCCGGGACAGGGGGCTGGATGGCTACACCTTC.

For the CDR3, the DNA is TGTGCCAGCTACGGACAGGGGAGAGCTAACTATGGCTACACCTTC. Its translation is CASYGQGRANYGYTF. This chain joins TRBV7-2 and TRBJ1-2; 9 bases match TRBD1. Germline assignment: CDR1 SGHTA and CDR2 FQGNSA. The trim removed 8 bases at V and 0 bases at J, leaving 7 bases unmatched. The CDR3 extends over 15 amino acids.

The V gene is TRBV24-1, the J gene TRBJ1-1; D might be TRBD1 (5 bases). From germline, CDR1 is KGHDR and CDR2 SFDVKD. The CDR3 is 14 residues long. Trimming cost V 5 bases and J 1 base, with 10 bases left between them. The CDR3 protein is CATSAGLSNTEAFF. The CDR3 bases are TGTGCCACCAGTGCGGGACTTTCGAACACTGAAGCTTTCTTT.

This clone was recorded a few times. The chain recombines TRBV4-2 with TRBJ2-7, with 7 bases identical to TRBD1. Germline V lookup: CDR1 LGHNA, CDR2 YNFKEQ. The V gene end was trimmed by 1 base and the J gene end by 2 bases; junction bases not matched to a gene: 11. This CDR3 has 17 amino acids. The CDR3 nucleotides are TGTGCCAGCAGCCAAGGGTTGAGGGGGCAGGGGACCTACGAGCAGTACTTC. It specifies CASSQGLRGQGTYEQYF.

This chain links TRBV4-2 with TRBJ2-2, with 8 bases lining up with TRBD2. Trimming cost V 1 base and J 5 bases; bases outside gene matches: 6. There are 16 residues in the CDR3. CDR1 and CDR2 from the germline V gene are LGHNA and YNFKEQ. The DNA of the CDR3 is TGTGCCAGCAGCCAAGTAACTAGCGGTGTGACCGGGGAGCTGTTTTTT. Its translation: CASSQVTSGVTGELFF.

J is TRBJ2-2 and V is TRBV6-5; no clear D gene. The CDR3 covers 12 residues. V was clipped by 2 bases and J by 4 bases, with 2 bases between them. Germline-derived CDR1 and CDR2 are MNHEY and SVGAGI. CDR3 in amino acids: CASSYRTGELFF. The CDR3 nucleotides are TGTGCCAGCAGTTACCGCACCGGGGAGCTGTTTTTT.

This chain joins TRBV5-6 and TRBJ2-1, with D tentatively TRBD2 (5 bases). There are 11 residues in the CDR3. Germline assignment: CDR1 SGHDT and CDR2 YYEEEE. V dropped 4 bases and J dropped 11 bases, with 10 bases sitting between them. The CDR3 sequence is CASSLREQQFF. The CDR3 DNA reads TGTGCCAGCAGCCTGAGGGAACAGCAGTTCTTC.

The chain carries TRBV28 and TRBJ1-3, with 8 bases identical to TRBD1. The ends lost 4 bases at V and 4 bases at J; junction bases unmatched: 6. The germline V gene has CDR1 MDHEN and CDR2 SYDVKM. The CDR3 has 15 residues. This CDR3 is CASSSRGRLGNTIYF. The CDR3 bases are TGTGCCAGCAGTTCCAGGGGGCGGCTAGGAAACACCATATATTTT.

The V gene is TRBV29-1, the J gene TRBJ2-3; D is possibly TRBD2 (6 bases). From germline, CDR1 is SQVTM and CDR2 ANQGSEA. The CDR3 runs to 14 residues. The ends were cut back, 4 bases at V and 2 bases at J, with 13 bases in the middle. The CDR3 loop reads CSVASLAPTDTQYF. The CDR3, as DNA: TGCAGCGTTGCCTCACTAGCTCCCACAGATACGCAGTATTTT.

CDR3 loop: CSAGQGNEQYF. In nucleotides, the CDR3 is TGCAGCGCGGGACAGGGGAACGAGCAGTACTTC. The chain links TRBV29-1 to TRBJ2-7, with TRBD1 identical over 10 bases. The germline V gene has CDR1 SQVTM and CDR2 ANQGSEA. After removal of 7 bases from V and 5 bases from J, the junction contained 2 bases not matched to a gene. There are 11 residues in the CDR3.

This chain connects TRBV4-3 to TRBJ2-7, with 7 bases that match TRBD1. J lost 2 bases, V lost 2 bases, and 3 bases had no gene match. From germline, CDR1 is LGHNA and CDR2 YSLEER. The length of the CDR3 is 14 residues. CDR3 region: CASSQWDSAYEQYF. The DNA of the CDR3 is TGCGCCAGCAGCCAATGGGACAGTGCCTACGAGCAGTACTTC.

The chain is built from TRBV30 and TRBJ1-6; D is possibly TRBD1 (6 bases). V shed 2 bases and J shed 7 bases, with 15 bases lying between them. The CDR3 loop spans 15 amino acids. Per the germline V gene, CDR1 is GTSNPN and CDR2 is SVGIG (reference sequence). In DNA, the CDR3 is TGTGCCTGGAGTCCCATACAGGGCCTAAATTCACCCCTCCACTTT. As protein: CAWSPIQGLNSPLHF. The full variable domain, rest sourced from reference TRBV30 and TRBJ1-6, is SQTIHQWPATLVQPVGSPLSLECTVEGTSNPNLYWYRQAAGRGLQLLFYSVGIGQISSEVPQNLSASRPQDRQFILSSKKLLLSDSGFYLCAWSPIQGLNSPLHFGNGTRLTVT.

This clone was observed a handful of times. The chain recombines TRBV28 with TRBJ1-2; D possibly corresponds to TRBD1 (6 bases). The CDR3 loop spans 14 amino acids. V shed 5 bases and J shed 9 bases, with 19 bases lying between them. The germline V gene encodes CDR1 MDHEN and CDR2 SYDVKM. The CDR3 is CASSTAQGVFSYTF. CDR3 DNA: TGTGCCAGCAGTACGGCACAGGGAGTTTTCAGCTACACCTTC.

J is TRBJ2-7 and V is TRBV11-2; no clear D gene. V lost 4 bases to trimming and J lost 0 bases, with 16 bases between them. The CDR3 has 16 amino acids. Germline loops: CDR1 SGHAT, CDR2 FQNNGV. CDR3 sequence: CASSSLLIQDSYEQYF. DNA of the CDR3: TGTGCCAGCAGCTCACTTCTGATTCAGGACTCCTACGAGCAGTACTTC.

This sequence joins TRBV3-1 (or the pseudogene TRBV3-2) and TRBJ2-5; a possible D gene is TRBD1 (6 bases). V was pared by 2 bases and J by 5 bases, with 18 bases between. Germline CDR1 is LGHDT and CDR2 is YNNKEL (reference sequence). The CDR3 is made up of 16 amino acids. The CDR3 bases are TGTGCCAGCAGCCAACAGACCTACAGGGTCTGGGAGACCCAGTACTTC. Amino acids: CASSQQTYRVWETQYF.

This chain connects TRBV4-2 to TRBJ1-1, with D unclear. V was clipped by 0 bases and J by 6 bases, with 5 bases between them. The germline CDR1 and CDR2 sequences are LGHNA and YNFKEQ. The CDR3 consists of 12 residues. This CDR3 reads CASSQDRAEAFF. The DNA of the CDR3 is TGTGCCAGCAGCCAAGATCGAGCTGAAGCTTTCTTT.